The clone carrying this TCR beta chain has only a few counts. Its antigen is not identified. Unique molecular identifiers were built into the TCRbeta library. MiXCR was run by TCRdb on the PCR reads, yielding one entry per CDR3 protein. The table lists some 830,000 distinct CDR3 sequences, roughly 16% of them singletons. V gave up 6 bases and J gave up 7 bases; unmatched junction bases: 4. Germline V gene data show CDR1 as DFQATT and CDR2 as SNEGSKA (reference sequence). The CDR3 length is 12 residues. The sample belongs to a study of T-cell reconstitution after alpha-beta-depleted transplantation in children. Study-level findings and limits: Counts and diversity of T cells one year after transplant came mostly from newly produced T cells.

The genes are TRBV20-1 and TRBJ1-1; 11 bases match TRBD1. Source: PBMCs, mostly from graft donor cells, taken 360 days after TCRalphabeta/CD19-depleted stem cell transplant. This TCR was sampled from a male patient under 18 who had a stem cell transplant for acute lymphoblastic leukemia, so the T cells may come from the graft donor. CDR3 DNA sequence: TGCAGTGCGGGGGACAGGGGGGATGAAGCTTTCTTT. Protein sequence: CSAGDRGDEAFF.